This is a list of T cell receptor beta chains from one sample in a study of blood T cells in healthy people across ages. TCRdb reanalysed the 5' RACE reads using MiXCR and keeps one entry per CDR3 protein. The top ten clones hold around 20% of a sample with around 620,000 distinct CDR3 sequences, 25% to 30% of them seen once. Material for sequencing was blood. These receptors originate from a woman aged 65 to 85 in good health. Both conserved end residues are part of each CDR3. The order of the fields is J gene, clone size, D gene, V gene, CDR3 protein, CDR3 DNA. A D gene is named only where the DNA matches it firmly. Expanded clones get a size class; other rows say once, few or many, or leave the size out.

TRBJ1-1 | few | TRBD1 | TRBV19 | CASNNGQGMNTEAFF | TGTGCCAGTAATAACGGACAGGGCATGAACACTGAAGCTTTCTTT
TRBJ2-1 | NA | NA | TRBV11-3 | CASSLQFVLGHNEQFF | TGTGCCAGCAGCTTACAGTTCGTACTAGGCCACAATGAGCAGTTCTTC
TRBJ2-1 | NA | NA | TRBV2 | CASTLSGSSYNEQFF | TGTGCCAGCACCCTGTCAGGCAGCTCCTACAATGAGCAGTTCTTC
TRBJ2-5 | few | NA | TRBV7-9 | CASSPRGGKRETQYF | TGTGCCAGCAGCCCGCGTGGGGGTAAAAGGGAGACCCAGTACTTC
TRBJ2-5 | NA | TRBD1 | TRBV6-1 | CASANRGRETQYF | TGTGCCAGCGCGAACAGGGGTCGGGAGACCCAGTACTTC
TRBJ2-1 | NA | NA | TRBV5-1 | CASSSDVGLSYNEQFF | TGCGCCAGCAGCTCCGACGTTGGATTATCCTACAATGAGCAGTTCTTC
TRBJ2-5 | once | TRBD1 | TRBV12-3/TRBV12-4 | CASSPRDSPRDIYKRTQYF | TGTGCCAGCAGTCCCAGGGACAGCCCCAGAGATATTTATAAGAGAACCCAGTACTTC
TRBJ1-2 | once | TRBD1 | TRBV27 | CASSLSGRGALYGYTF | TGTGCCAGCAGTTTATCTGGCAGGGGGGCCCTCTATGGCTACACCTTC
TRBJ1-2 | NA | TRBD1 | TRBV9 | CASSTDRDRGRLSYGYTF | TGTGCCAGCAGCACCGATAGAGACAGGGGGCGACTAAGCTATGGCTACACCTTC
TRBJ2-5 | NA | TRBD1 | TRBV2 | CASSPGTGYETQCF | TGTGCCAGCAGTCCCGGGACAGGGTATGAGACCCAGTGCTTC
TRBJ2-7 | NA | NA | TRBV7-2 | CASSVTGISYEQYF | TGTGCCAGCAGCGTAACAGGGATCTCCTACGAGCAGTACTTC
TRBJ2-3 | many | TRBD2 | TRBV20-1 | CSARPPGLAGGTTSTDTQYF | TGCAGTGCCAGACCCCCGGGACTAGCGGGGGGTACCACGAGCACAGATACGCAGTATTTT
TRBJ1-2 | NA | TRBD1 | TRBV20-1 | CSAPPTGEGYGYTF | TGCAGTGCTCCACCGACAGGGGAAGGCTATGGCTACACCTTC
TRBJ2-2 | NA | NA | TRBV4-3 | CASSLPGGTGTGELFF | TGCGCCAGCAGCCTGCCGGGGGGCACGGGCACCGGGGAGCTGTTTTTT
TRBJ2-3 | NA | NA | TRBV4-3 | CASSRSGGDTQYF | TGCGCCAGCAGCCGATCAGGGGGGGATACGCAGTATTTT
TRBJ2-3 | few | TRBD2 | TRBV5-1 | CASSPRTSGPADTQYF | TGCGCCAGCAGCCCACGGACTAGCGGTCCCGCTGATACGCAGTATTTT
TRBJ1-2 | NA | NA | TRBV24-1 | CATSDGKGGRTYGYTF | TGTGCCACCAGTGATGGTAAGGGTGGACGGACCTATGGCTACACCTTC
TRBJ2-1 | NA | NA | TRBV3-1 | CASSRSGGGSYNEQFF | TGTGCCAGCAGCCGCTCGGGCGGGGGCTCGTACAATGAGCAGTTCTTC
TRBJ2-3 | NA | TRBD1 | TRBV29-1 | CSVEDGQGFGTDTQYF | TGCAGCGTTGAAGATGGACAGGGTTTCGGGACAGATACGCAGTATTTT
TRBJ1-6 | once | NA | TRBV2 | CASREDILPLHF | TGTGCCAGCAGAGAGGACATCCTACCCCTCCACTTT
TRBJ2-3 | NA | NA | TRBV7-2 | CASSPTFRLVNTQYF | TGTGCCAGCAGCCCGACTTTTAGATTGGTTAATACGCAGTATTTT
TRBJ2-1 | few | TRBD2 | TRBV12-3/TRBV12-4 | CASSPGLAGGLYNEQFF | TGTGCCAGCAGTCCCGGACTAGCGGGGGGGCTGTACAATGAGCAGTTCTTC
TRBJ2-3 | NA | TRBD2 | TRBV20-1 | CSADSGRSTDTQYF | TGCAGTGCTGATAGCGGGAGGTCCACAGATACGCAGTATTTT
TRBJ2-1 | few | TRBD2 | TRBV5-8 | CASSLETFYGGSFYNEQFF | TGTGCCAGCAGCTTGGAAACGTTCTATGGCGGGAGCTTCTACAATGAGCAGTTCTTC
TRBJ2-1 | NA | NA | TRBV7-8 | CASSVGRIGQFF | TGTGCCAGCAGCGTCGGGCGAATCGGGCAGTTCTTC
TRBJ2-1 | NA | NA | TRBV24-1 | CATSRISYNEQFF | TGTGCCACTAGTAGAATCTCCTACAATGAGCAGTTCTTC
TRBJ2-7 | NA | TRBD1 | TRBV20-1 | CSAKVLGQGRYEQYF | TGCAGTGCTAAGGTTCTGGGACAGGGACGCTACGAGCAGTACTTC
TRBJ1-5 | many | TRBD1 | TRBV24-1 | CAAPDRDRVPVYSNQPQHF | TGTGCCGCACCAGACAGGGACAGGGTTCCCGTTTATAGCAATCAGCCCCAGCATTTT
TRBJ2-7 | NA | TRBD1 | TRBV12-3/TRBV12-4 | CASSPGTGIEQYF | TGTGCCAGCAGTCCAGGGACAGGGATCGAGCAGTACTTC
TRBJ1-3 | many | TRBD1 | TRBV18 | CASSSQGDSGNTIYF | TGTGCCAGCTCATCCCAGGGGGATTCTGGAAACACCATATATTTT
TRBJ2-2 | NA | NA | TRBV5-6 | CASSSQPAVTGELFF | TGTGCCAGCAGCTCACAACCCGCGGTCACCGGGGAGCTGTTTTTT
TRBJ1-4 | NA | NA | TRBV7-9 | CASSLSRGATNEKLFF | TGTGCCAGCAGCTTATCCCGCGGAGCAACTAATGAAAAACTGTTTTTT
TRBJ2-1 | NA | TRBD2 | TRBV7-2 | CASSAPGLAGANEQFF | TGTGCCAGCAGCGCTCCGGGACTAGCGGGGGCCAATGAGCAGTTCTTC
TRBJ2-7 | NA | NA | TRBV7-2 | CASSGAGGRSYEQYF | TGTGCCAGCAGCGGTGCAGGGGGGCGTTCCTACGAGCAGTACTTC
TRBJ1-1 | few | NA | TRBV6-2/TRBV6-3 | CASSYGPPRNTEAFF | TGTGCCAGCAGTTACGGACCGCCGAGGAACACTGAAGCTTTCTTT
TRBJ2-1 | NA | NA | TRBV20-1 | CSASGEPSVLHNEQFF | TGCAGTGCTAGTGGTGAACCTAGTGTCCTGCACAATGAGCAGTTCTTC
TRBJ2-7 | few | NA | TRBV29-1 | CSAGTGSYEQYF | TGCAGCGCGGGGACGGGATCCTACGAGCAGTACTTC
TRBJ1-1 | NA | NA | TRBV12-3/TRBV12-4 | CASSLGHAEAFF | TGTGCCAGCAGTTTGGGTCACGCTGAAGCTTTCTTT
TRBJ2-2 | NA | NA | TRBV29-1 | CSGRASGSSTGELFF | TGCAGCGGGCGGGCTTCGGGAAGTAGCACCGGGGAGCTGTTTTTT
TRBJ1-1 | NA | NA | TRBV28 | CASSYAGEAFF | TGTGCCAGCAGTTACGCAGGGGAAGCTTTCTTT
TRBJ2-1 | NA | NA | TRBV7-9 | CASSLVPRNRDEQFF | TGTGCCAGCAGCTTAGTACCCCGGAATCGGGATGAGCAGTTCTTC
TRBJ1-4 | many | TRBD1 | TRBV29-1 | CSVEDPRQGQKLFF | TGCAGCGTTGAAGATCCTCGACAGGGACAAAAACTGTTTTTT
TRBJ2-1 | NA | NA | TRBV12-3/TRBV12-4 | CASSPHPWQGADETQHF | TGTGCCAGCAGCCCTCACCCGTGGCAGGGTGCGGACGAGACCCAGCACTTC
TRBJ2-1 | many | TRBD2 | TRBV7-2 | CASSAGLAENEQFF | TGTGCCAGCAGCGCGGGACTAGCCGAGAATGAGCAGTTCTTC
TRBJ2-5 | few | TRBD1 | TRBV6-2/TRBV6-3 | CASSRQGALRETQYF | TGTGCCAGCAGCAGACAGGGGGCTTTAAGAGAGACCCAGTACTTC
TRBJ2-5 | NA | NA | TRBV7-2 | CASSSTSNLQETQYF | TGTGCCAGCAGCTCAACATCCAACCTCCAAGAGACCCAGTACTTC
TRBJ1-2 | many | TRBD1 | TRBV7-3 | CASSLEGQGASGYTF | TGTGCCAGCAGCTTAGAGGGACAGGGGGCGAGTGGCTACACCTTC
TRBJ1-1 | NA | TRBD1 | TRBV7-2 | CASSSGDGQDRGAFF | TGTGCCAGCAGCTCAGGCGACGGACAGGATCGGGGAGCTTTCTTT
TRBJ2-7 | few | NA | TRBV7-2 | CASSLGTDSYEQYF | TGTGCCAGCAGCTTAGGAACCGACTCCTACGAGCAGTACTTC
TRBJ1-5 | NA | TRBD1 | TRBV6-2/TRBV6-3 | CASSRDRVDQPQHF | TGTGCCAGCAGTAGGGACAGGGTCGATCAGCCCCAGCATTTT
TRBJ2-5 | NA | TRBD1 | TRBV7-2 | CASSPRGGQRFQETQYF | TGTGCCAGCAGCCCTCGTGGGGGACAGCGGTTCCAAGAGACCCAGTACTTC